This T cell receptor beta chain came from a study of identical twins. The cDNA had a unique molecular identifier and a template-switch universal primer site. TCRdb re-called the 5' RACE reads with MiXCR, one entry per CDR3 protein. The sample lists 1.5 million to 2 million distinct CDR3 sequences, about 31% seen once, with 0.27% in the top ten. Findings and caveats of the study: Models underpredicted monozygotic twin sharing of out-of-frame TCR alpha. Beta clonotypes that were abundant in cord blood contained fewer insertions, a pattern absent from memory repertoires. Twins shared out-of-frame alpha sequences with excess low generation probability.

Of note for this clonotype: Its antigen is currently unknown.

Germline lookup yields CDR1 SGHAT and CDR2 FQNNGV. The CDR3 sequence is 18 residues long. V was pared by 5 bases and J by 0 bases, with 9 bases of the junction left unmatched. This clonotype originated in a newborn girl in good health. The sequenced sample was cord blood. The genes are TRBV11-2 and TRBJ2-1; 11 bases map to TRBD2. CDR3 DNA sequence: TGTGCCAGCAGCCCGAGGACTAGCGGGTTCCCCTCCTACAATGAGCAGTTCTTC. Residues: CASSPRTSGFPSYNEQFF.